This T cell receptor (beta chain) was recorded in a study of T cells in Graves' hyperthyroidism and ophthalmopathy. Many counts were recorded for this clonotype. Regions amplified from RNA transcripts were the TCR beta CDR3 regions. First-round RT-PCR of the TCR CDR3 relied on the HTBI primer set. TCRdb called the multiplex PCR reads again in MiXCR, with one record for every CDR3 protein. The sample yields approximately 640,000 distinct CDR3 sequences, about 45% seen once. The CDR3 loop spans 13 amino acids. V was trimmed by 5 bases and J by 8 bases, leaving 10 bases between them. The chain recombines TRBV12-3 or TRBV12-4 with TRBJ1-6, with D possibly matching TRBD1 (6 bases). The source material was peripheral blood or thyroid tissue (not recorded which). The TCR sequence derives from an adult man with Graves' disease, either hyperthyroidism or ophthalmopathy (not recorded which). CDR3 protein: CASSAQGYSPLHF. CDR3 DNA sequence: TGTGCCAGCAGTGCACAGGGTTATTCACCCCTCCACTTT.